This T cell receptor beta chain was obtained from a study of radiation and T cells in renal cell carcinoma. Overall study findings and caveats: Top tumor clonotypes rose in blood 2 weeks post-radiation, then contracted. Pretreatment tumor biopsies were lacking, so baseline clonotypes are unknown.

The time point is: blood 2 weeks post-SBRT. The treatment denotes: 15 Gy SBRT to primary tumor, nephrectomy 4 weeks later. The patient's renal cell carcinoma had clear cell pathology. CDR1 is SGHNT and CDR2 is YYREEE in the germline V gene (reference sequence). The CDR3 runs to 15 residues. Trimming cost V 4 bases and J 0 bases, with 13 bases left between them. In the case of this clone: The antigen remains undetermined.

TCRdb's table, derived via immunoSEQ multiplex PCR, lists solely in-frame clones and lacks some. This sample yields some 130,000 clones, of which approximately 75% are seen a single time; 1.9% belongs to the top ten. The TCR originated in an older woman with renal cell carcinoma. The sequencing used blood, collected from a patient whose treatment included radiotherapy and nephrectomy. V and J are TRBV5-4 and TRBJ1-1; TRBD1 is a possible D gene (5 bases). The CDR3 DNA sequence: TGTGCCAGCAGCCTGCCAGGGCCGGTGAACACTGAAGCTTTCTTT. Encoded protein: CASSLPGPVNTEAFF.